This is a list of T cell receptor beta chains from one sample in a study of T cell responses to AZD1222 COVID-19 vaccine. The method was immunoSEQ multiplex PCR; TCRdb's version includes in-frame clones alone and lacks a portion of them. This sample has 150,000 to 200,000 clones, with about nine tenths found just once. Sample: peripheral blood, taken on day 0 of AZD1222 vaccination. The source is an adult in good health. Both conserved end residues are part of each CDR3. D genes are given only for firm matches. Rows give clone size only sometimes, using once, few, many, or a class for an expanded clone.

TRBV27	.	.	TRBJ2-3	TGTGCCAGCAGTTTTGAAGGGTGGGGAGATACGCAGTATTTT	CASSFEGWGDTQYF
TRBV2	.	.	TRBJ2-2	TGTGCCAGCAGGGCAGGCGGCGGGGAGCTGTTTTTT	CASRAGGGELFF
TRBV5-5	TRBD1	once	TRBJ1-6	TGTGCCAGCAGCTCGGGGACAGGGAGCATAACTTCACCCCTCCACTTT	CASSSGTGSITSPLHF
TRBV11-3	.	.	TRBJ2-2	TGTGCCAGCAGCCCCTTGAGGAACACCGGGGAGCTGTTTTTT	CASSPLRNTGELFF
TRBV7-8	TRBD1	.	TRBJ1-4	TGTGCCAGCAGCTTAACGAGGGTGTTCGGGACAGATAATGAAAAACTGTTTTTT	CASSLTRVFGTDNEKLFF
TRBV3-1/TRBV3-2	TRBD1	.	TRBJ1-6	TGTGCCAGCAGCCGGGACAGGAACAATTCACCCCTCCACTTT	CASSRDRNNSPLHF
TRBV7-9	TRBD1	.	TRBJ1-2	TGTGCCAGCAGCTTAGAGCTCCGTGTACCGGGACAGGCTTACTATGGCTACACCTTC	CASSLELRVPGQAYYGYTF
TRBV4-2	TRBD1	.	TRBJ1-6	TGTGCCAGCAGCCCACCGGGACAGGGGTTCTCAAGCTCCTATAATTCACCCCTCCACTTT	CASSPPGQGFSSSYNSPLHF
TRBV6-1	.	.	TRBJ2-2	TGTGCCAGCAGTGGAGGCAGTGCTAGCTTAAACACCGGGGAGCTGTTTTTT	CASSGGSASLNTGELFF
TRBV6-5	.	once	TRBJ1-5	TGTGCCAGCAGACCAGCAGGGGAATCAGAGCCCCAGCATTTT	CASRPAGESEPQHF
TRBV5-1	.	.	TRBJ1-5	TGCGCCAGCAGCTATACTGGCGGTGATCAGCCCCAGCATTTT	CASSYTGGDQPQHF
TRBV9	TRBD1	.	TRBJ1-1	TGTGCCAGCAGCGGGGACAGGGGGCGATGGGCTGAAGCTTTCTTT	CASSGDRGRWAEAFF
TRBV5-1	TRBD1	.	TRBJ2-2	TGCGCCAGCAGCTTGGCCGGGGGACAGGGATTCGGGGAGCTGTTTTTT	CASSLAGGQGFGELFF
TRBV5-6	TRBD1	.	TRBJ1-3	TGTGCCAGCAGCTTGAGAGGCAGGGGGAGCTCTGGAAACACCATATATTTT	CASSLRGRGSSGNTIYF
TRBV27	.	.	TRBJ1-6	TGTGCCAGCTCAGAGGTCCGGGTCCCAAATTCACCCCTCCACTTT	CASSEVRVPNSPLHF
TRBV7-2	TRBD1	.	TRBJ1-1	TGTGCCAGCAGCTCTACAGGGGGCGCAGCTTTCTTT	CASSSTGGAAFF
TRBV2	.	few	TRBJ2-5	TGTGCCAGCAGTGTGGGGCCTATCGAGACCCAGTACTTC	CASSVGPIETQYF
TRBV12-3/TRBV12-4	.	.	TRBJ2-1	TGTGCCAGCAGTTTCACGGGGATTGAGCAGTTCTTC	CASSFTGIEQFF
TRBV2	TRBD1	.	TRBJ1-2	TGTGCCAGCAGTGAAGCCGTCGGACAGGGAGTCTATGGCTACACCTTC	CASSEAVGQGVYGYTF
TRBV18	.	.	TRBJ2-7	TGTGCCAGCTCACCAGAGTACGCCCGGGACGAGCAGTACTTC	CASSPEYARDEQYF
TRBV5-1	TRBD1	.	TRBJ1-4	TGCGCCAGCAGCTTATCGGGACAGCTAGGGTTGGAGGAAAAACTGTTTTTT	CASSLSGQLGLEEKLFF
TRBV5-4	.	.	TRBJ1-1	TGTGCCAGCAGCTTGCGCCAGGGTTTTAACACTGAAGCTTTCTTT	CASSLRQGFNTEAFF
TRBV30	TRBD2	.	TRBJ2-1	TGTGCCTGGAGGTCGACTAGCGGGGGTAGCTCCTACAATGAGCAGTTCTTC	CAWRSTSGGSSYNEQFF
TRBV7-2	TRBD1	few	TRBJ1-2	TGTGCCAGCAGCTTACGACAGGGGGATCGGACTATAGGCTACACCTTC	CASSLRQGDRTIGYTF
TRBV11-2	.	.	TRBJ1-1	TGTGCCAGCAGCTTCCAGGTCATCACTGAAGCTTTCTTT	CASSFQVITEAFF
TRBV28	TRBD1	.	TRBJ2-7	TGTGCCAGCAGCCGGACAGGGCGCGAGCAGTACTTC	CASSRTGREQYF
TRBV6-2/TRBV6-3	TRBD2	.	TRBJ2-3	TGTGCCAGCAGTTTGGAGCGGACTAGCGGGAGCACAGATACGCAGTATTTT	CASSLERTSGSTDTQYF
TRBV5-6	.	.	TRBJ1-2	TGTGCCAGCAGCTTCCCCACAGGAGGCTACACCTTC	CASSFPTGGYTF
TRBV5-4	.	.	TRBJ1-6	TGTGCCAGCAGCTTGGATTCGGGGGCGAGTAATTCACCCCTCCACTTT	CASSLDSGASNSPLHF
TRBV6-6	TRBD1	.	TRBJ1-4	TGTGCCAGCAGTCTAAGGACAGGGTTAGAAAAACTGTTTTTT	CASSLRTGLEKLFF
TRBV7-2	.	.	TRBJ2-2	TGTGCCAGCAGCTTAGTTGGTAGCGGGGAGCTGTTTTTT	CASSLVGSGELFF
TRBV12-3/TRBV12-4	.	.	TRBJ2-2	TGTGCCAGCAGTTTACAGGCCGGGGAGCTGTTTTTT	CASSLQAGELFF
TRBV9	TRBD1	few	TRBJ1-2	TGTGCCAGCAGCGGGGGACAGGCCATATATGGCTACACCTTC	CASSGGQAIYGYTF
TRBV19	.	.	TRBJ2-5	TGTGCCAGTAGTATAGTGGGTGGGGGCAGGAGACAACTTCAAGAGACCCAGTACTTC	CASSIVGGGRRQLQETQYF
TRBV3-1/TRBV3-2	.	once	TRBJ2-5	TGTGCCAGCAGCCAAGAAACCGGTGAGACCCAGTACTTC	CASSQETGETQYF
TRBV6-5	TRBD1	.	TRBJ1-4	TGTGCCAGCGACAGGGTGGGAAATGAAAAACTGTTTTTT	CASDRVGNEKLFF
TRBV27	.	.	TRBJ1-5	TGTGCCAGCAGCCCAAGGGGGTTGGGAAATCAGCCCCAGCATTTT	CASSPRGLGNQPQHF
TRBV6-6	.	.	TRBJ1-5	TGTGCCAGCGGTCTCTCAGGGGAGGGAAATCAGCCCCAGCATTTT	CASGLSGEGNQPQHF
TRBV28	.	.	TRBJ1-5	TGTGCCAGCATGCGATCCACGGGCCTCCATCAGCCCCAGCATTTT	CASMRSTGLHQPQHF
TRBV30	.	few	TRBJ1-6	TGTGCCTGGACACAAGAGGGTTCACCCCTCCACTTT	CAWTQEGSPLHF
TRBV7-9	.	.	TRBJ2-5	TGTGCCAGCGAACAGGAGACCCAGTACTTC	CASEQETQYF
TRBV20-1	.	.	TRBJ1-2	TGCAGTGCTTTGGGGTTCCAGGGCTACACCTTC	CSALGFQGYTF
TRBV27	.	.	TRBJ2-2	TGTGCCAGCAGTTTATTAGGGACCCCCCTGGACACCGGGGAGCTGTTTTTT	CASSLLGTPLDTGELFF
TRBV6-5	.	.	TRBJ1-6	TGTGCCAGCAGTTTCGGCGTCAGGGAGCGCGCTTCACCCCTCCACTTT	CASSFGVRERASPLHF
TRBV24-1	.	.	TRBJ2-5	TGTGCCACCAGTGACCAACAAAGGGGGGAAGAGACCCAGTACTTC	CATSDQQRGEETQYF
TRBV27	TRBD2	.	TRBJ2-5	TGTGCCAGCAGTCCCGGGACCCGAAGGGAGGGGGAGACCCAGTACTTC	CASSPGTRREGETQYF